Below, 31 T cell receptor beta chains from the same sample are listed, as sequenced in a study of T-cell reconstitution after alpha-beta-depleted transplantation in children. Unique molecular identifiers were used in preparing the TCRbeta library. TCRdb fed the PCR reads into MiXCR, producing one record per CDR3 protein. This table holds hundreds of thousands of distinct CDR3 sequences, more than 20% found once. Material: PBMCs, mostly from graft donor cells, obtained 360 days after TCRalphabeta/CD19-depleted stem cell transplant. The source is a female patient aged 2-15 years who had a stem cell transplant for congenital amegakaryocytic thrombocytopenia, so the T cells may come from the graft donor.

The table lists this clonotype with a few counts. The rearrangement uses TRBV15 and TRBJ2-3; the match to TRBD1 covers 8 bases. V was pared by 4 bases and J by 1 base, with 4 bases of the junction left unmatched. The CDR3 contains 15 residues. The germline gives CDR1 LNHNV, CDR2 YYDKDF (reference sequence). The CDR3 DNA sequence: TGTGCCACCAGCAACTACAGGGGGGGCACAGATACGCAGTATTTT. It translates to CATSNYRGGTDTQYF.

There are a few counts of this clonotype. The CDR3 region is CSGSSGSYNEQFF. The CDR3 coding sequence is TGCAGTGGTTCTAGCGGGAGTTATAATGAGCAGTTCTTC. The V gene is TRBV20-1, the J gene TRBJ2-1, with TRBD2 matching over 10 bases. Germline CDR1 DFQATT, CDR2 SNEGSKA (reference sequence). The ends lost 7 bases at V and 7 bases at J; junction bases unmatched: 7. The CDR3 spans 13 residues.

The rearrangement uses TRBV11-2 and TRBJ1-5, with TRBD1 identical over 7 bases. Germline CDR1 SGHAT, CDR2 FQNNGV. The CDR3 has 14 amino acids. J lost 7 bases, V lost 7 bases, and 10 bases had no gene match. CDR3: CASTDRVGGQPQHF. The CDR3 bases are TGTGCCAGCACTGACAGGGTTGGAGGGCAGCCCCAGCATTTT.

There are many counts of this clonotype. The chain recombines TRBV4-3 with TRBJ2-7; TRBD1 matches at 7 bases. V shed 0 bases, J shed 2 bases, and the junction held 7 bases outside the gene matches. The CDR3 extends over 16 amino acids. Germline assignment: CDR1 LGHNA and CDR2 YSLEER. The CDR3 nucleotides read TGCGCCAGCAGCCAAGAGGGGGACAGCATAACCTACGAGCAGTACTTC. Translated, it gives CASSQEGDSITYEQYF.

This clonotype occurred a few times. The chain uses TRBV6-5 and TRBJ1-1; D possibly corresponds to TRBD1 (5 bases). Looked up from germline, CDR1 is MNHEY and CDR2 is SVGAGI. The CDR3 loop spans 14 amino acids. V lost 2 bases to trimming and J lost 7 bases, with 14 bases between them. CDR3: CASSYARQPIEAFF. The CDR3 nucleotides read TGTGCCAGCAGTTACGCACGACAGCCGATTGAAGCTTTCTTT.

Ten or more counts support this clonotype. The V and J genes are TRBV28 and TRBJ2-7, with D uncertain. The CDR3 is 16 residues long. With 3 bases removed from V and 3 bases from J, the gap between germline ends came to 18 bases. Germline loops: CDR1 MDHEN, CDR2 SYDVKM. CDR3 sequence reads: CASSLGLVGIDYEQYF. CDR3 in DNA: TGTGCCAGCAGTTTGGGGTTGGTGGGAATTGACTACGAGCAGTACTTC. Filled out from reference TRBV28 and TRBJ2-7, the complete variable domain reads DVKVTQSSRYLVKRTGEKVFLECVQDMDHENMFWYRQDPGLGLRLIYFSYDVKMKEKGDIPEGYSVSREKKERFSLILESASTNQTSMYLCASSLGLVGIDYEQYFGPGTRLTVT.

This clonotype is a singleton in its sample. This sequence joins TRBV5-6 and TRBJ2-4, with D perhaps given as TRBD1 or TRBD2 (5 bases each). V lost 2 bases to trimming and J lost 0 bases, with 15 bases between them. Germline CDR1 is SGHDT and CDR2 is YYEEEE. The CDR3 is made up of 17 amino acids. The CDR3 DNA sequence: TGTGCCAGCAGCTTCGGGCCCGGGACCGTAGCCAAAAACATTCAGTACTTC. Translation: CASSFGPGTVAKNIQYF.

This clonotype has ten or more counts. The chain couples TRBV2 to TRBJ2-1; TRBD2 is a possible D gene (5 bases). The ends were cut back, 7 bases at V and 2 bases at J, with 9 bases in the middle. This CDR3 has 13 residues. CDR1 SNHLY and CDR2 FYNNEI come from the germline V gene. The CDR3 region is CASTEGPYNEQFF. The CDR3, as DNA: TGTGCCAGCACAGAGGGCCCCTACAATGAGCAGTTCTTC.

A few counts support this clonotype. The chain is built from TRBV12-3 or TRBV12-4 and TRBJ2-7; 9 positions agree with TRBD1. The CDR3 is 15 amino acids. J lost 1 base, V lost 6 bases, and 7 bases had no gene match. CDR3 sequence (DNA): TGTGCCAGCAGACCCGCGACAGGGGGTTCCTACGAGCAGTACTTC. Translated, it gives CASRPATGGSYEQYF.

This clonotype was observed a few times. The V gene is TRBV20-1, the J gene TRBJ1-1; D is undetermined. The CDR3 length is 16 residues. The V and J ends lost 4 bases and 0 bases respectively, with 18 bases between them. CDR1 and CDR2 from the germline V gene are DFQATT and SNEGSKA (reference sequence). The CDR3 reads CSATRIVRLVNTEAFF. The CDR3 DNA sequence: TGCAGTGCTACCCGAATTGTCCGGCTGGTGAACACTGAAGCTTTCTTT.

To note about this clonotype: At one of its ends the junction is not consistent with the germline gene, which may arise from a read error. The chain employs TRBV5-6 and TRBJ2-1, with 9 bases matching TRBD2. Germline CDR1 reads SGHDT; CDR2 reads YYEEEE. The CDR3 totals 13 residues. The CDR3 protein is CAISPLAGAEQFF. CDR3 bases: TGTGCCATCAGCCCATTAGCGGGAGCTGAGCAGTTCTTC. Full variable domain (remainder filled in from reference TRBV5-6 and TRBJ2-1): DAGVTQSPTHLIKTRGQQVTLRCSPKSGHDTVSWYQQALGQGPQFIFQYYEEEERQRGNFPDRFSGHQFPNYSSELNVNALLLGDSALYLCAISPLAGAEQFFGPGTRLTVL.

This clonotype turned up a few times. The chain recombines TRBV24-1 with TRBJ2-3; no firm D call. In germline, CDR1 is KGHDR, CDR2 SFDVKD. The CDR3 has 12 residues. The V end lost 3 bases, the J end lost 6 bases, and 6 bases lay between the germline ends. Here the CDR3 reads CATSDEDDTQYF. In nucleotides, the CDR3 is TGTGCCACCAGTGATGAGGATGATACGCAGTATTTT.

CDR3 sequence: CSAFDGGPYEQYF. CDR3 DNA sequence: TGCAGTGCCTTCGACGGGGGGCCCTACGAGCAGTACTTC. The J gene is TRBJ2-7, the V gene TRBV20-1, with TRBD2 as a possible D gene (7 bases). Germline V gene sequence: CDR1 DFQATT, CDR2 SNEGSKA (reference sequence). Trimming shortened V by 6 bases and J by 2 bases, and 14 bases separated the two germline ends. The CDR3 has 13 residues.

The chain employs TRBV12-3 or TRBV12-4 and TRBJ1-6; TRBD1 aligns across 8 bases. This CDR3 comprises 14 residues. V lost 6 bases to trimming and J lost 11 bases; unmatched junction nucleotides: 9. The CDR3 loop is CASRTAGGFAPLHF. The CDR3 region has the DNA TGTGCCAGCAGGACCGCAGGGGGCTTTGCACCCCTCCACTTT.

This chain links TRBV20-1 with TRBJ2-7; maybe TRBD2 (5 bases). This CDR3 spans 13 amino acids. Germline values: CDR1 DFQATT, CDR2 SNEGSKA (reference sequence). The ends were cut back, 3 bases at V and 7 bases at J, with 16 bases in the middle. CDR3 loop: CSASRLPGGEQYF. DNA for the CDR3: TGCAGTGCTAGCCGTCTCCCTGGCGGGGAGCAGTACTTC.

Only a few counts were recorded for this clonotype. The chain combines TRBV5-1 with TRBJ2-5; TRBD2 might be the D (6 bases). The CDR3 length is 13 residues. The V gene lost 5 bases and the J gene lost 2 bases, with 10 bases spanning the gap. CDR1 is SGHRS, CDR2 YFSETQ, per germline. The CDR3 loop is CASRWEDQETQYF. The CDR3 DNA follows: TGCGCCAGCAGATGGGAGGATCAAGAGACCCAGTACTTC.

The gene calls are TRBV25-1 and TRBJ2-1; TRBD2 is a possible D gene (6 bases). CDR3 length equals 16 residues. Trimming took 3 bases from V and 0 from J, leaving 12 bases between them. Germline CDR1 reads MGHDK; CDR2 reads SYGVNS. In DNA form, the CDR3 reads TGTGCCAGCAGTGATTGGTCCGGGAGCTCCTACAATGAGCAGTTCTTC. Protein sequence: CASSDWSGSSYNEQFF.

The rearrangement joins TRBV5-1 to TRBJ1-5; D is unclear. From germline, CDR1 is SGHRS and CDR2 YFSETQ. CDR3 length: 14 residues. Between the trimmed V and J ends, which lost 0 bases and 6 bases, there was a span of 10 bases. CDR3 region: CASSLGLNSQPQHF. CDR3 DNA sequence: TGCGCCAGCAGCTTGGGGTTAAATAGTCAGCCCCAGCATTTT.

V and J are TRBV5-5 and TRBJ1-2; D remains ambiguous. Trimming left V 5 bases short and J 3 bases short, with 8 bases between. Germline-derived CDR1 and CDR2 are SGHKS and YYEKEE (reference sequence). CDR3 size: 12 residues. The CDR3 DNA sequence: TGTGCCAGCAGTGGGGTGGACTATGGCTACACCTTC. Protein product: CASSGVDYGYTF.

This clonotype was detected many times. This chain connects TRBV28 to TRBJ2-1; TRBD2 aligns across 10 bases. Germline CDR1 is MDHEN and CDR2 is SYDVKM. The CDR3 loop spans 16 amino acids. With 5 bases clipped from V and 9 bases from J, the junction kept 13 bases outside the gene matches. The CDR3 DNA follows: TGTGCCAGCAGTCCCGGCGGTAGCGGGGGGTTGGGTGAGCAGTTCTTC. It is translated as CASSPGGSGGLGEQFF. Variable domain in full (rest from reference TRBV28 and TRBJ2-1): DVKVTQSSRYLVKRTGEKVFLECVQDMDHENMFWYRQDPGLGLRLIYFSYDVKMKEKGDIPEGYSVSREKKERFSLILESASTNQTSMYLCASSPGGSGGLGEQFFGPGTRLTVL.

This clonotype showed up just a few times. V is TRBV12-3 or TRBV12-4 and J is TRBJ2-3; the D gene is possibly TRBD2 (6 bases). Between the trimmed V and J ends, which lost 7 bases and 1 base, there was a span of 15 bases. The CDR3 is 15 residues long. The CDR3 reads CASTKGRGGTDTQYF. CDR3 nucleotides: TGTGCCAGCACCAAAGGGCGGGGTGGCACAGATACGCAGTATTTT.

This clonotype showed up just once. This sequence joins TRBV20-1 and TRBJ2-1; a possible D gene is TRBD2 (6 bases). The CDR3 length is 13 residues. With 7 bases removed from V and 0 bases from J, the gap between germline ends came to 10 bases. Germline assignment: CDR1 DFQATT and CDR2 SNEGSKA (reference sequence). The CDR3 nucleotides are TGCAGTGGGAGGGCGGACTCCTACAATGAGCAGTTCTTC. This translates into CSGRADSYNEQFF.

V is TRBV5-5 and J is TRBJ1-1; D might be TRBD1 (5 bases). Per germline, CDR1 SGHKS and CDR2 YYEKEE (reference sequence). Trimming removed 4 bases at V and 4 bases at J, with 11 bases between. The CDR3 consists of 13 residues. CDR3 nucleotide sequence: TGTGCCAGCAGCGTGACAGTAAGCACTGAAGCTTTCTTT. It codes for CASSVTVSTEAFF.

V is TRBV6-1 and J is TRBJ2-1; TRBD2 matches at 12 bases. CDR3 size: 14 residues. The germline gives CDR1 MNHNS, CDR2 SASEGT. V was pared by 5 bases and J by 9 bases, with 5 bases of the junction left unmatched. CDR3 sequence: CASSRLAGVSEQFF. In DNA, the CDR3 is TGTGCCAGCAGTAGACTAGCGGGAGTCAGTGAGCAGTTCTTC.

The J gene is TRBJ2-7, the V gene TRBV7-2; TRBD2 aligns across 7 bases. Germline CDR1 and CDR2: SGHTA and FQGNSA. The CDR3 is 14 residues long. J lost 4 bases, V lost 3 bases, and 6 bases had no gene match. The CDR3 DNA sequence: TGTGCCAGCAGCTTGTCTAGCGGTTATTACGAGCAGTACTTC. It is translated as CASSLSSGYYEQYF.

This clonotype was counted ten times or more. The chain recombines TRBV5-1 with TRBJ2-2; 7 bases are shared with TRBD1. In germline, CDR1 is SGHRS, CDR2 YFSETQ. V gave up 4 bases and J gave up 2 bases; unmatched junction bases: 5. The CDR3 runs 15 residues. The CDR3: CASSGGQTNTGELFF. The DNA for the CDR3 is TGCGCCAGCAGCGGGGGACAGACAAACACCGGGGAGCTGTTTTTT.

This clonotype was detected a few times. The genes are TRBV6-1 and TRBJ2-1, with 7 bases fitting TRBD1. Germline V gene sequence: CDR1 MNHNS, CDR2 SASEGT. This CDR3 spans 13 amino acids. With 6 bases clipped from V and 8 bases from J, the junction kept 7 bases outside the gene matches. The CDR3 nucleotides are TGTGCCAGCAGGTCCGACAGGGCTGATGAGCAGTTCTTC. Translated, it gives CASRSDRADEQFF.

This clonotype has more than one count but fewer than ten. The chain combines TRBV4-1 with TRBJ1-2; D unclear. The CDR3 spans 16 residues. Trimming removed 1 base from V and 1 base from J, with 13 bases in between. CDR1 and CDR2 (germline): MGHRA, YSYEKL. The CDR3 DNA reads TGCGCCAGCAGCCAAGGTTGGGCAGGCTATAACTATGGCTACACCTTC. It encodes CASSQGWAGYNYGYTF.

In this sample, this clonotype turned up many times. The chain links TRBV6-6 to TRBJ2-2; possible D gene TRBD1, 5 bases. Trimming left V 6 bases short and J 1 base short, with 6 bases between. The length of the CDR3 is 13 residues. CDR1 is MNHNY and CDR2 is SVGAGI in the germline V gene (reference sequence). The CDR3 nucleotides read TGTGCCAGCAGACAGGTGAACACCGGGGAGCTGTTTTTT. Protein product: CASRQVNTGELFF.

The chain uses TRBV7-9 and TRBJ2-3; D unclear. The length of the CDR3 is 13 residues. Per the germline V gene, CDR1 is SEHNR and CDR2 is FQNEAQ (reference sequence). Trimming removed 1 base from V and 3 bases from J, with 5 bases in between. The CDR3 coding sequence is TGTGCCAGCAGCTTAGGCTGGACAGATACGCAGTATTTT. Translating gives CASSLGWTDTQYF.

The rearrangement joins TRBV2 to TRBJ1-2; D possibly corresponds to TRBD1 (5 bases). The CDR3 consists of 15 residues. The V gene's germline CDR1 is SNHLY and CDR2 FYNNEI. Trimming took off 6 bases at V and 0 bases at J, with 14 bases between the two ends. Here the CDR3 reads CASRIRERTNYGYTF. The DNA for the CDR3 is TGTGCCAGCAGGATCAGGGAACGCACTAACTATGGCTACACCTTC.